The 26 T cell receptor beta chains reported below all come from one sample, sequenced in a study of T cells after yellow fever vaccination. Each CDR3 protein gets one entry after TCRdb re-called the 5' RACE reads with MiXCR. The sample carries some 32,000 distinct CDR3 sequences, about 6.3% recorded once. Sequenced material: PBMCs, either bulk or a sorted T-cell subset (CD4+, CD8+, memory, or dextramer-sorted; not recorded which), taken on the day of the first yellow fever vaccination. These TCRs come from a man aged 18 to 29 who received the YFV17D yellow fever vaccine.

CDR3: CATCQVQVSYNEQFF. The CDR3 DNA is TGTGCCACCTGCCAAGTACAGGTGTCCTACAATGAGCAGTTCTTC. The chain links TRBV3-1 to TRBJ2-1, with D perhaps matching TRBD1 (5 bases). The CDR3 runs to 15 residues. CDR1 LGHDT and CDR2 YNNKEL come from the germline V gene (reference sequence). Trimming removed 10 bases from V and 1 base from J, with 17 bases in between.

There are many counts of this clonotype. The V gene is TRBV20-1, the J gene TRBJ1-1, with D hard to call. The CDR3 runs 14 residues. Germline CDR1 reads DFQATT; CDR2 reads SNEGSKA (reference sequence). Trimming stripped 3 bases from V and 0 bases from J, with 11 bases between. CDR3: CSASPGYMNTEAFF. CDR3 nucleotides: TGCAGTGCTAGTCCCGGCTACATGAACACTGAAGCTTTCTTT.

This clonotype occurred many times. V and J are TRBV4-1 and TRBJ2-2, with 8 bases aligning to TRBD2. In germline, CDR1 is MGHRA, CDR2 YSYEKL. The CDR3 sequence is 16 residues long. The V and J ends lost 2 bases and 2 bases, in that order; junction bases with no gene match: 4. Here the CDR3 reads CASSQLAGGNTGELFF. CDR3 nucleotides: TGCGCCAGCAGCCAACTCGCGGGGGGTAACACCGGGGAGCTGTTTTTT.

This clonotype occurred many times. J is TRBJ2-7 and V is TRBV27; D remains unclear. Germline V gives CDR1 MNHEY, CDR2 SMNVEV (reference sequence). The CDR3 is 11 residues long. The ends were cut back, 5 bases at V and 3 bases at J, with 5 bases in the middle. The CDR3: CASSNNYEQYF. Written as DNA, the CDR3 is TGTGCCAGCAGTAACAACTACGAGCAGTACTTC.

This clonotype was seen ten or more times. CDR3 nucleotide sequence: TGTGCCAGCAGCCTCTACCGGGAAGATACGCAGTATTTT. This translates into CASSLYREDTQYF. This chain links TRBV6-1 with TRBJ2-3; a possible D gene is TRBD2 (5 bases). Trimming took 6 bases from V and 5 from J, leaving 12 bases between them. CDR1 MNHNS and CDR2 SASEGT come from the germline V gene. The CDR3 has 13 amino acids.

This clonotype showed up many times. The rearrangement links TRBV7-6 to TRBJ2-1; possibly TRBD1 for D (6 bases). Deletions cut 6 bases from V and 2 bases from J, with 17 bases between. This CDR3 has 16 residues. Germline lookup yields CDR1 SGHVS and CDR2 FNYEAQ. The CDR3 loop reads CASSRMTGITYNEQFF. The DNA for the CDR3 is TGTGCCAGCAGTCGTATGACAGGAATTACCTACAATGAGCAGTTCTTC.

This clonotype was seen at least ten times. The V gene is TRBV2, the J gene TRBJ1-5; weak D call: TRBD1 (6 bases). V was pared by 8 bases and J by 2 bases, with 13 bases between. The CDR3 contains 14 residues. Germline V gene lookup returns CDR1 SNHLY and CDR2 FYNNEI. CDR3: CASGGPGGNQPQHF. Here the CDR3 DNA reads TGTGCCAGCGGGGGTCCAGGGGGCAATCAGCCCCAGCATTTT. The full variable domain, rest sourced from reference TRBV2 and TRBJ1-5, is EPEVTQTPSHQVTQMGQEVILRCVPISNHLYFYWYRQILGQKVEFLVSFYNNEISEKSEIFDDQFSVERPDGSNFTLKIRSTKLEDSAMYFCASGGPGGNQPQHFGDGTRLSIL.

To note about this clonotype: Since a much larger clone is just one base distant, this may be a read error. The V call is TRBV6-5, the J call TRBJ1-1, with TRBD1 as a possible D gene (5 bases). Trimming cost V 4 bases and J 9 bases, with 12 bases left between them. Germline V lookup: CDR1 MNHEY, CDR2 SVGAGI. The CDR3 has 12 residues. CDR3 coding DNA: TGTGCCAGCAGTTCCACGAGGGGAAAAGCTTTCTTT. Protein product: CASSSTRGKAFF.

This clonotype showed up many times. This chain uses TRBV24-1 with TRBJ2-3; 10 bases are a match to TRBD1. The germline gives CDR1 KGHDR, CDR2 SFDVKD. The length of the CDR3 is 14 residues. J was trimmed by 5 bases and V by 10 bases; bases with no gene match: 8. CDR3 bases: TGTGCCACGAGAGACAGGGGGCCTGAAGATACGCAGTATTTT. Protein sequence: CATRDRGPEDTQYF.

This clonotype has ten or more counts. CDR3 amino acids: CASSPGTPPGELFF. Here the CDR3 DNA reads TGTGCCAGCAGTCCGGGGACACCCCCCGGGGAGCTGTTTTTT. V usage is TRBV28 and J usage is TRBJ2-2; weak D call: TRBD1 (6 bases). V lost 5 bases, J lost 6 bases, and 13 bases lay in between. The CDR3 has 14 residues. Germline V gene lookup returns CDR1 MDHEN and CDR2 SYDVKM. Full variable domain (outside the CDR3, taken from reference TRBV28 and TRBJ2-2): DVKVTQSSRYLVKRTGEKVFLECVQDMDHENMFWYRQDPGLGLRLIYFSYDVKMKEKGDIPEGYSVSREKKERFSLILESASTNQTSMYLCASSPGTPPGELFFGEGSRLTVL.

This clonotype was seen many times. CDR3 sequence (DNA): TGTGCCAGCAGCGTAGAGGGGGGCTGGCAGACCCAGTACTTC. It codes for CASSVEGGWQTQYF. The V call is TRBV9, the J call TRBJ2-5; D may correspond to TRBD1 or TRBD2 (6 bases each). Germline CDR1 and CDR2: SGDLS and YYNGEE. V was pared by 0 bases and J by 6 bases, with 12 bases between. The CDR3 loop spans 14 amino acids.

The rearrangement links TRBV7-3 to TRBJ1-5; D is perhaps TRBD1 (6 bases). Deletions cut 0 bases from V and 3 bases from J, with 9 bases between. Germline values: CDR1 SGHTA, CDR2 FQGTGA. The CDR3 length is 15 residues. The CDR3 spells CASSLTAGDNQPQHF. The CDR3 DNA reads as TGTGCCAGCAGCTTAACCGCAGGGGACAATCAGCCCCAGCATTTT.

The chain couples TRBV5-4 to TRBJ2-2; no clear D. The V and J ends lost 2 bases and 3 bases respectively, with 11 bases between them. Per the germline V gene, CDR1 is SGHNT and CDR2 is YYREEE (reference sequence). The CDR3 has 15 residues. CDR3 amino acids: CASSFGPGDTGELFF. CDR3 in DNA: TGTGCCAGCAGCTTTGGGCCAGGCGACACCGGGGAGCTGTTTTTT.

This clonotype has a count of ten or more. The chain recombines TRBV4-2 with TRBJ2-3; 7 bases are a match to TRBD2. The germline V gene encodes CDR1 LGHNA and CDR2 YNFKEQ. V trimming: 3 bases; J trimming: 0 bases; junction bases outside the gene matches: 6. The CDR3 loop spans 16 amino acids. The CDR3 sequence is CASSQAAGSSTDTQYF. DNA of the CDR3: TGTGCCAGCAGCCAGGCAGCGGGGTCTAGCACAGATACGCAGTATTTT.

This clonotype has ten or more counts. The chain uses TRBV4-2 and TRBJ2-3, with a tentative D call TRBD2 (6 bases). Trimming stripped 6 bases from V and 6 bases from J, with 7 bases between. The length of the CDR3 is 11 residues. Looked up from germline, CDR1 is LGHNA and CDR2 is YNFKEQ. Here the CDR3 DNA reads TGTGCCAGCAGGACTAGGGATACGCAGTATTTT. Residues: CASRTRDTQYF.

As regards this clonotype: A read error may explain this, as a much larger clone is one base away. The gene calls are TRBV4-3 and TRBJ2-1; 7 positions match TRBD2. This CDR3 is 16 amino acids long. Per germline, CDR1 LGHNA and CDR2 YSLEER. The V and J ends lost 2 bases and 4 bases, in that order; junction bases with no gene match: 8. CDR3 loop: CASSQLAVGNYNEQFF. For the CDR3, the DNA is TGCGCCAGCAGCCAACTAGCGGTGGGGAATTACAATGAGCAGTTCTTC.

This clonotype was observed a few times. The chain uses TRBV11-3 and TRBJ2-1; D ambiguous. The CDR3 consists of 15 residues. The V end was cut by 0 bases, the J end by 8 bases, with 14 bases between. The germline gives CDR1 SGHNT, CDR2 YENEEA. The CDR3 spells CASSLDGPSVDEQFF. In DNA form, the CDR3 reads TGTGCCAGCAGCTTAGATGGTCCCTCAGTCGATGAGCAGTTCTTC.

This clonotype appeared a few times. Here the CDR3 DNA reads TGTGCCAGCTCACCTGGAAGCACTGCGGTGGACGAGACCCAGTACTTC. Its translation is CASSPGSTAVDETQYF. The chain recombines TRBV18 with TRBJ2-5; D is undetermined. V was trimmed by 3 bases and J by 5 bases, leaving 19 bases between them. The CDR3 has 16 amino acids. Germline assignment: CDR1 KGHSH and CDR2 LQKENI.

The J gene is TRBJ2-5, the V gene TRBV20-1; 14 bases are a match to TRBD2. The CDR3 covers 17 residues. V lost 1 base to trimming and J lost 2 bases; unmatched junction nucleotides: 6. Germline CDR1 is DFQATT and CDR2 is SNEGSKA (reference sequence). Written as DNA, the CDR3 is TGCAGTGCTAGAGTCGACAGACTAGCGGGGGGGCAAGAGACCCAGTACTTC. Translated, it gives CSARVDRLAGGQETQYF.

This clonotype appeared many times. The chain carries TRBV6-2 or TRBV6-3 and TRBJ2-1, with 10 bases that match TRBD1. The germline CDR1 and CDR2 sequences are MNHEY and SVGEGT. J was trimmed by 12 bases and V by 6 bases; bases with no gene match: 14. CDR3 size: 15 residues. CDR3 sequence (DNA): TGTGCCAGCAGACCCGGGACAGGGGAATTCTTGGGGCAGTTCTTC. It yields the protein CASRPGTGEFLGQFF.

This clonotype was counted ten times or more. The V gene is TRBV6-2 or TRBV6-3, the J gene TRBJ1-1; the D gene is possibly TRBD1 (6 bases). V was pared by 11 bases and J by 10 bases, with 26 bases between. The CDR3 consists of 14 residues. Germline V gives CDR1 MNHEY, CDR2 SVGEGT. CDR3: CALEIGQFSPGAFF. CDR3 DNA: TGTGCCCTCGAGATAGGACAGTTCTCCCCAGGAGCTTTCTTT.

This clonotype was seen many times. The V gene is TRBV24-1, the J gene TRBJ1-5; D gene ambiguous. The CDR3 runs to 14 residues. V gave up 6 bases and J gave up 0 bases, with 8 bases separating them. CDR1 and CDR2 from the germline V gene are KGHDR and SFDVKD. CDR3 nucleotide sequence: TGTGCCACCAGTCGCGGCAATAGCAATCAGCCCCAGCATTTT. Amino acids: CATSRGNSNQPQHF.

The table lists this clonotype with many counts. The rearrangement uses TRBV20-1 and TRBJ2-3; TRBD1 or TRBD2 may be the D gene (5 bases each). Per the germline V gene, CDR1 is DFQATT and CDR2 is SNEGSKA (reference sequence). The CDR3 totals 15 residues. Trimming cost V 0 bases and J 1 base, with 11 bases left between them. CDR3 sequence: CSARDGDHRTDTQYF. CDR3 in DNA: TGCAGTGCTAGAGACGGGGACCACCGCACAGATACGCAGTATTTT.

A remark on this clonotype: A read error is possible here, since a much larger clone lies one base away. The chain links TRBV20-1 to TRBJ1-2; 9 bases match TRBD1. The V gene's germline CDR1 is DFQATT and CDR2 SNEGSKA (reference sequence). Trimming removed 0 bases from V and 5 bases from J; junction bases left unmatched: 7. This CDR3 contains 15 residues. The DNA of the CDR3 is TGCAGTGCTAGAGATAGGACAGGGGTTAAATATGGCTACACCTTC. Amino acids: CSARDRTGVKYGYTF.

This clonotype was seen ten or more times. The gene calls are TRBV20-1 and TRBJ2-2; D is ambiguous. The ends were cut back, 3 bases at V and 6 bases at J, with 8 bases in the middle. This CDR3 has 12 amino acids. Germline V lookup: CDR1 DFQATT, CDR2 SNEGSKA (reference sequence). The CDR3 region has the DNA TGCAGTGCTAGTCCCGGGTCCGGGGAGCTGTTTTTT. Protein sequence: CSASPGSGELFF.

V and J are TRBV7-2 and TRBJ1-1, with D possibly TRBD1 on 6 matching bases. V lost 6 bases and J 5 bases, leaving 13 bases between the germline ends. The CDR3 contains 13 residues. Germline V gene data show CDR1 as SGHTA and CDR2 as FQGNSA. CDR3 DNA sequence: TGTGCCAGCAGTACCACAGGGAGTACTGAAGCTTTCTTT. Protein product: CASSTTGSTEAFF.